This entry concerns a single T cell receptor (beta chain). The record originates from a study of T cells after yellow fever vaccination. The CDR3 is made up of 16 amino acids. Germline V lookup: CDR1 LGHNA, CDR2 YSLEER. V was cut by 0 bases and J by 2 bases, with 10 bases left in between. TCRdb itself ran the 5' RACE reads through MiXCR, one entry per CDR3 protein. The table lists hundreds of thousands of distinct CDR3 sequences, around an eighth of them singletons, with more than 12% in the top ten. This clonotype originated in a man aged 25 to 45 who received the YFV17D yellow fever vaccine. The chain employs TRBV4-3 and TRBJ2-2, with D perhaps given as TRBD1 or TRBD2 (5 bases each). The material was PBMCs, obtained on the day of the yellow fever booster vaccination. The CDR3 sequence is CASSQEIRGNTGELFF. The CDR3 DNA sequence: TGCGCCAGCAGCCAAGAAATACGGGGCAACACCGGGGAGCTGTTTTTT.